This T cell receptor (beta chain) is from a study of human T cells and chemical hapten exposure. Unique molecular identifiers were attached to individual cDNA molecules within the library. TCRdb used MiXCR to reprocess the RACE reads, holding one entry per CDR3 protein. There are about 97,000 distinct CDR3 sequences in the sample; around a quarter occur only once, and 10% lies in the top ten. The CDR3 runs 17 residues. Trimming cost V 0 bases and J 0 bases, with 9 bases left between them. From germline, CDR1 is LGHNA and CDR2 YSLEER. Time point specified: patch test 3, about 24 weeks after DPC sensitization. Treatment here: therapeutic diphenylcyclopropenone sensitization with weekly scalp DPC.

This sequence originates from a man aged 40-49 years with alopecia areata. Some clones in this sample may be carry-over from other donors' samples. V usage is TRBV4-3 and J usage is TRBJ2-6, with D maybe TRBD2 (5 bases). This specimen was whole blood, taken in connection with sensitization to the hapten diphenylcyclopropenone (DPC). The DNA for the CDR3 is TGCGCCAGCAGCCAAGATTCTAGCCTCTCTGGGGCCAACGTCCTGACTTTC. The encoded protein is CASSQDSSLSGANVLTF.